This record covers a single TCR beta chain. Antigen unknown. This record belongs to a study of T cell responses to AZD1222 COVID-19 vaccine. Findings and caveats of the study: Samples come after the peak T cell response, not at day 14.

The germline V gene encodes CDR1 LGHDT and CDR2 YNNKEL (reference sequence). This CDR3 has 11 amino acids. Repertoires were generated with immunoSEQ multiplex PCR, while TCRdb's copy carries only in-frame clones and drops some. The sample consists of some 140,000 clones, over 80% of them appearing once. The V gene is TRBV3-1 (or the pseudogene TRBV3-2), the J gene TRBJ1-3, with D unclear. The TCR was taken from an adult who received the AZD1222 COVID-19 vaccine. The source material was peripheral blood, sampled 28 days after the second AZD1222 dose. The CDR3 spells CAAGSGNTIYF. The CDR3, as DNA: TGTGCGGCAGGCTCTGGAAACACCATATATTTT.